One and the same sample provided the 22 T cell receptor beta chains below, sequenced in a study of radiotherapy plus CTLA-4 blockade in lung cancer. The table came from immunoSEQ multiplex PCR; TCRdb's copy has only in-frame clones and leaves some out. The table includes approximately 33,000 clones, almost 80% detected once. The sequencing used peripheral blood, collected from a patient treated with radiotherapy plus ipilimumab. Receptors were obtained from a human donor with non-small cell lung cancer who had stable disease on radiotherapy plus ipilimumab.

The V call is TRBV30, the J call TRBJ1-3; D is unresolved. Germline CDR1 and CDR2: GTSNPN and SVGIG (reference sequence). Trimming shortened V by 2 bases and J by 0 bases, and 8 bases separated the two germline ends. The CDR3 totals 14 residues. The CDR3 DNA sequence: TGTGCCTGGAGTAAGGCAGACTCTGGAAACACCATATATTTT. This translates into CAWSKADSGNTIYF.

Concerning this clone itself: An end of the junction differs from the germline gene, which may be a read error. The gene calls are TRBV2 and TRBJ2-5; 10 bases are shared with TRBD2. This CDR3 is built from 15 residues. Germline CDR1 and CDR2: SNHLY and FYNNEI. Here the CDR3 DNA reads TGTGCCCGCAGGCTGGAGCGGGGGGGCGGGGAGACCCAGTACTTC. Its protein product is CARRLERGGGETQYF.

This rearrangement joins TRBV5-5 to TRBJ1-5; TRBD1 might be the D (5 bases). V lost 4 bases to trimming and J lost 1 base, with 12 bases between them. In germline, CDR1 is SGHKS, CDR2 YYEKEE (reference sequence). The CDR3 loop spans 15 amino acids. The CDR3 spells CASSPTGVSNQPQHF. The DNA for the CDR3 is TGTGCCAGCAGCCCGACGGGGGTGAGCAATCAGCCCCAGCATTTT.

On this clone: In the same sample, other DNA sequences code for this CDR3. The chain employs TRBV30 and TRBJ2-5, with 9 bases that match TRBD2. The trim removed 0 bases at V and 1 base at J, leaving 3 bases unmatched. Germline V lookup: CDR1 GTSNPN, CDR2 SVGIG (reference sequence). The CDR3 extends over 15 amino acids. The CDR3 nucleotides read TGTGCCTGGAGTGTGAGCGGGGGGAGCCAAGAGACCCAGTACTTC. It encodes CAWSVSGGSQETQYF.

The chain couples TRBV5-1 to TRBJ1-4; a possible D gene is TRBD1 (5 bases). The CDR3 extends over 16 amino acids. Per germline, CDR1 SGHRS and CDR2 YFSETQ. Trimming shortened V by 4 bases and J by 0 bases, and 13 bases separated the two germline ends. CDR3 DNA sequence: TGCGCCAGCAGCATGGGACGGGGTTCAACTAATGAAAAACTGTTTTTT. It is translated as CASSMGRGSTNEKLFF.

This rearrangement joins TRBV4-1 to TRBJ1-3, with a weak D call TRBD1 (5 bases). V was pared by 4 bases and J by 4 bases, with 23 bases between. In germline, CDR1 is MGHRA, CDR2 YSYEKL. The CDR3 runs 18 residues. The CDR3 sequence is CASSLLPPQGNSGNTIYF. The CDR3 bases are TGCGCCAGCAGCCTACTACCACCGCAGGGAAATTCGGGAAACACCATATATTTT.

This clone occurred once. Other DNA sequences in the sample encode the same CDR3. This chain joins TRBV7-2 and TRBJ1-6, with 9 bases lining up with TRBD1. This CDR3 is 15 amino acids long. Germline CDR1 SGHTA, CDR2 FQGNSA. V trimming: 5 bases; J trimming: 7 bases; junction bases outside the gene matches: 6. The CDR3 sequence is CASSQRQGGNSPLHF. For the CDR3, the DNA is TGTGCCAGCAGCCAGCGACAGGGGGGAAATTCACCCCTCCACTTT.

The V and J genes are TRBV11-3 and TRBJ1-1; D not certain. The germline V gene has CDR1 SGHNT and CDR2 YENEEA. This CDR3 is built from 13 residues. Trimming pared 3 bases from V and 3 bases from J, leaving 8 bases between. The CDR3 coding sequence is TGTGCCAGCAGCTTTTCTCGGGACACTGAAGCTTTCTTT. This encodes CASSFSRDTEAFF.

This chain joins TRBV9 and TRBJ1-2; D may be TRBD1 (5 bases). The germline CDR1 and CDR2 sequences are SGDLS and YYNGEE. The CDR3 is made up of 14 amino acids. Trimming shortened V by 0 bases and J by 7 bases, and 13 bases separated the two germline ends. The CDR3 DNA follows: TGTGCCAGCAGCGTAGGCGAGGGGATCTCTGGCTACACCTTC. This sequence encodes CASSVGEGISGYTF. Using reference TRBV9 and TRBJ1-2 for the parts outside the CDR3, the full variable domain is DSGVTQTPKHLITATGQRVTLRCSPRSGDLSVYWYQQSLDQGLQFLIQYYNGEERAKGNILERFSAQQFPDLHSELNLSSLELGDSALYFCASSVGEGISGYTFGSGTRLTVV.

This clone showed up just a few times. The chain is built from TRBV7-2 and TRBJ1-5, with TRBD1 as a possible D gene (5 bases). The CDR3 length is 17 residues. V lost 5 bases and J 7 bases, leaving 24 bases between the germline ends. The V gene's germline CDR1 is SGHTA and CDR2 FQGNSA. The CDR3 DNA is TGTGCCAGCAGCGCGAGAGGGGCGGGCCAGGGTCCCCAGCCCCAGCATTTT. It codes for CASSARGAGQGPQPQHF.

CDR3 sequence: CASSLTGSIEHQPQHF. DNA for the CDR3: TGTGCCAGCAGCTTAACAGGCTCGATAGAGCATCAGCCCCAGCATTTT. V gene TRBV7-8 combines with J gene TRBJ1-5, with D tentatively TRBD1 (5 bases). The CDR3 runs to 16 residues. Trimming cost V 2 bases and J 5 bases, with 16 bases left between them. CDR1 is SGHVS and CDR2 is FQNEAQ in the germline V gene. Using reference TRBV7-8 and TRBJ1-5 for the parts outside the CDR3, the full variable domain is GAGVSQSPRYKVAKRGQDVALRCDPISGHVSLFWYQQALGQGPEFLTYFQNEAQLDKSGLPSDRFFAERPEGSVSTLKIQRTQQEDSAVYLCASSLTGSIEHQPQHFGDGTRLSIL.

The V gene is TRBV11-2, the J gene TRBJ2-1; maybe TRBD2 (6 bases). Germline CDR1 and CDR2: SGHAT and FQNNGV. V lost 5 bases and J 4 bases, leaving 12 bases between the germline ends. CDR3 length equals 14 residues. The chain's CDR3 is CASSGGTVYNEQFF. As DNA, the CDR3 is TGTGCCAGCAGCGGGGGGACCGTTTACAATGAGCAGTTCTTC.

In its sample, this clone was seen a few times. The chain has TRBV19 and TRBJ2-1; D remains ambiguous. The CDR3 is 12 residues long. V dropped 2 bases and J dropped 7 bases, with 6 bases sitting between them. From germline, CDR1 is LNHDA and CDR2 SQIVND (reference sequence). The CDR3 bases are TGTGCCAGTAGTATAAACCAGAATGAGCAGTTCTTC. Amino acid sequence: CASSINQNEQFF.

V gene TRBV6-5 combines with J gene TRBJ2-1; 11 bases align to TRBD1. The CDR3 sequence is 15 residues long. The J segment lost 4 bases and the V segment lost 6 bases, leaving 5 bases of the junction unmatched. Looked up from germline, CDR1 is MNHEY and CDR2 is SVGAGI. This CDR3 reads CASRRDRGVYNEQFF. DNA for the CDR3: TGTGCCAGCAGAAGGGACAGGGGGGTATACAATGAGCAGTTCTTC.

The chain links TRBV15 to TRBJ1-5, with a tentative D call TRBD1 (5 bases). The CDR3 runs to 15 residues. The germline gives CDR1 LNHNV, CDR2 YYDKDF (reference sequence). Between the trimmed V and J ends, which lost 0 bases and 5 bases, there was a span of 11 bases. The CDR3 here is CATSRDLQGHQPQHF. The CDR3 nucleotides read TGTGCCACCAGCAGAGATCTTCAGGGCCATCAGCCCCAGCATTTT.

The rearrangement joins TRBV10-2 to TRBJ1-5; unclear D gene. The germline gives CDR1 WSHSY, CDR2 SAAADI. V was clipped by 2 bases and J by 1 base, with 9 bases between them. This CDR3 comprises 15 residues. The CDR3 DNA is TGCGCCAGCAGTGAGCTCGAGGGAAGCAATCAGCCCCAGCATTTT. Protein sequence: CASSELEGSNQPQHF.

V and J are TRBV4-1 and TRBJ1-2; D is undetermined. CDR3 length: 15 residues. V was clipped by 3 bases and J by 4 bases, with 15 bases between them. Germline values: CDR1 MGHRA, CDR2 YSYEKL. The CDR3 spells CASSHNTETPYGYTF. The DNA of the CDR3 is TGCGCCAGCAGCCATAACACCGAAACCCCCTATGGCTACACCTTC.

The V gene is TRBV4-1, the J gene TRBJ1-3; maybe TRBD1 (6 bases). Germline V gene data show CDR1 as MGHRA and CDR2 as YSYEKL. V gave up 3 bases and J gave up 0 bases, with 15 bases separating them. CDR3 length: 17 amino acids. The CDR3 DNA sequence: TGCGCCAGCAGCCACGAAACAGGGACGGTCTCTGGAAACACCATATATTTT. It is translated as CASSHETGTVSGNTIYF.

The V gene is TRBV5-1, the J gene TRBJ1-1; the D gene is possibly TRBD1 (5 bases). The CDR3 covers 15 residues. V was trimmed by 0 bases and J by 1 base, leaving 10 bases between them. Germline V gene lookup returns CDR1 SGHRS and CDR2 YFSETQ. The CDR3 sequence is CASSLGPTGNTEAFF. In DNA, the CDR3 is TGCGCCAGCAGCTTGGGACCAACAGGGAACACTGAAGCTTTCTTT. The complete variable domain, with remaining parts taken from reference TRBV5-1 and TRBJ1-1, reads KAGVTQTPRYLIKTRGQQVTLSCSPISGHRSVSWYQQTPGQGLQFLFEYFSETQRNKGNFPGRFSGRQFSNSRSEMNVSTLELGDSALYLCASSLGPTGNTEAFFGQGTRLTVV.

The chain's CDR3 is CASSIMGVGNGYTF. In DNA, the CDR3 is TGTGCCAGCAGTATCATGGGGGTGGGAAATGGCTACACCTTC. The chain recombines TRBV2 with TRBJ1-2; D is perhaps TRBD1 (5 bases). The germline V gene encodes CDR1 SNHLY and CDR2 FYNNEI. Trimming pared 5 bases from V and 6 bases from J, leaving 16 bases between. CDR3 size: 14 residues.

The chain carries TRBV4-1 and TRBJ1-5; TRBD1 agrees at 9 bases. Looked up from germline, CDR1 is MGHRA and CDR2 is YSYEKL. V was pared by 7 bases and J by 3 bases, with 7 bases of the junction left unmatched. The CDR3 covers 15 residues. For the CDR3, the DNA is TGCGCCAGCACAATAACAGGGGGCGTCAATCAGCCCCAGCATTTT. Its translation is CASTITGGVNQPQHF.

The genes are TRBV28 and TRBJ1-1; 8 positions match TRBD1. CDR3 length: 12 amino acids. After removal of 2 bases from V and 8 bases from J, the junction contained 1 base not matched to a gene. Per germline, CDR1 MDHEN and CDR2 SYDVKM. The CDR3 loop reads CASSLRTGEAFF. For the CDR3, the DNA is TGTGCCAGCAGTTTAAGGACAGGGGAAGCTTTCTTT.